Below, 7 T cell receptor beta chains from the same sample are listed, as sequenced in a study of blood T cell repertoires in COVID-19. TCRdb keeps only in-frame clones here, not all; method: immunoSEQ multiplex PCR. Of around 230,000 clones in the sample, around 92% are singletons; the top ten hold 3.5% to 4%. Sequences were obtained from PBMCs or T cells enriched from blood (not recorded which). The receptors come from a woman in her 30s with acute COVID-19.

The rearrangement joins TRBV7-8 to TRBJ1-5; D uncertain. Germline assignment: CDR1 SGHVS and CDR2 FQNEAQ. This CDR3 region has 16 residues. The V gene lost 1 base and the J gene lost 9 bases, with 19 bases spanning the gap. The CDR3 DNA reads as TGTGCCAGCAGCTTAGAAGCCCCCGCTCAATTTTCGCCCCAGCATTTT. Its protein product is CASSLEAPAQFSPQHF.

This chain links TRBV27 with TRBJ1-1; no firm D call. The ends were cut back, 10 bases at V and 0 bases at J, with 15 bases in the middle. CDR3 size: 14 residues. Germline V gene sequence: CDR1 MNHEY, CDR2 SMNVEV (reference sequence). Here the CDR3 DNA reads TGTGCCACCCGGGTCACTTGGGTGAACACTGAAGCTTTCTTT. Protein sequence: CATRVTWVNTEAFF.

This clone was counted only a few times. CDR3 in amino acids: CASGEGVNYGYTF. The CDR3 nucleotides are TGTGCCAGCGGGGAGGGAGTTAACTATGGCTACACCTTC. This rearrangement joins TRBV7-6 to TRBJ1-2; D uncertain. Germline values: CDR1 SGHVS, CDR2 FNYEAQ. V was cut by 8 bases and J by 1 base, with 11 bases left in between. This CDR3 comprises 13 residues.

This clone was detected ten times or more. This chain joins TRBV10-1 and TRBJ1-1, with 8 bases matching TRBD1. Germline lookup yields CDR1 WNHNN and CDR2 SYGVQD (reference sequence). The V gene end was trimmed by 4 bases and the J gene end by 1 base; junction bases not matched to a gene: 8. CDR3 length: 16 amino acids. The CDR3: CASSAAQGGSNTEAFF. The CDR3, as DNA: TGCGCCAGCAGTGCCGCACAGGGGGGGTCGAACACTGAAGCTTTCTTT.

The chain recombines TRBV24-1 with TRBJ1-5; a possible D gene is TRBD1 (5 bases). Deletions cut 5 bases from V and 1 base from J, with 8 bases between. This CDR3 is built from 14 residues. Germline V gene lookup returns CDR1 KGHDR and CDR2 SFDVKD. In DNA, the CDR3 is TGTGCCACCAGTGCGTCAGGGAGCAATCAGCCCCAGCATTTT. As protein: CATSASGSNQPQHF.

The chain couples TRBV10-1 to TRBJ2-7; 7 nucleotides match TRBD1. Per germline, CDR1 WNHNN and CDR2 SYGVQD (reference sequence). The V gene end was trimmed by 5 bases and the J gene end by 1 base; junction bases not matched to a gene: 2. The CDR3 spans 13 residues. CDR3 in DNA: TGCGCCAGCAGTAGGGACAGATCCTACGAGCAGTACTTC. Translated, it gives CASSRDRSYEQYF.

The V call is TRBV4-1, the J call TRBJ2-2; TRBD2 might be the D (6 bases). V lost 1 base, J lost 3 bases, and 21 bases lay in between. The length of the CDR3 is 19 residues. Germline values: CDR1 MGHRA, CDR2 YSYEKL. The CDR3 loop reads CASSQVWRPEGRDTGELFF. The CDR3 nucleotides are TGCGCCAGCAGCCAAGTGTGGCGGCCGGAGGGTCGGGACACCGGGGAGCTGTTTTTT.